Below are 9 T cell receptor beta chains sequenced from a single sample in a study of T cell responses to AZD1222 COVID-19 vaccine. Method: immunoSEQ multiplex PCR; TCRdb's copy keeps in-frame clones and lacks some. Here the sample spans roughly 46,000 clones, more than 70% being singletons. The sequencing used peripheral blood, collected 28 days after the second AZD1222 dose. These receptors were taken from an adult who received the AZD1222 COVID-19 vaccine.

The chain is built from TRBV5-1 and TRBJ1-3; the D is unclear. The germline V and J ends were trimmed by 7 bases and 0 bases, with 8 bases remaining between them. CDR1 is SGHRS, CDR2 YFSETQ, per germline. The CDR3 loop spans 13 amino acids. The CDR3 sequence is CASSSTSGNTIYF. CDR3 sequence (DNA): TGCGCCAGCTCGTCTACCTCTGGAAACACCATATATTTT.

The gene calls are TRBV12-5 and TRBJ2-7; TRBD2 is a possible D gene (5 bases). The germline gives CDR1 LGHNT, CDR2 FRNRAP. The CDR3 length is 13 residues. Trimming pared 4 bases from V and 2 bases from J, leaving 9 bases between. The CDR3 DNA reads TGTGCTAGTGGTTCGTCCGGGGCCTACGAGCAGTACTTC. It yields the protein CASGSSGAYEQYF.

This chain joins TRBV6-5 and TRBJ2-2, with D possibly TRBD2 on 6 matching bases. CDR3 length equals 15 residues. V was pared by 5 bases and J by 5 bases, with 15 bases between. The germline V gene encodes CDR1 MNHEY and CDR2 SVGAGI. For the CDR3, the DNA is TGTGCCAGCAGTCGAGAGCGGGCGGGGACCGGGGAGCTGTTTTTT. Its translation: CASSRERAGTGELFF.

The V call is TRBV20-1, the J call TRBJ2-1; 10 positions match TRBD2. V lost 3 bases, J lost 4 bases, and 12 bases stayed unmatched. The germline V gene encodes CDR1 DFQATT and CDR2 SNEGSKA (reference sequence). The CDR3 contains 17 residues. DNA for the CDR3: TGCAGTGCTAGTTCGGGATATACTAGCGGGAAATACAATGAGCAGTTCTTC. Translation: CSASSGYTSGKYNEQFF.

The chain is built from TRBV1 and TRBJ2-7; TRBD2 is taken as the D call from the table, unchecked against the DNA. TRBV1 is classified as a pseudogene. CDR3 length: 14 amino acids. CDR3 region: CTSSLGGSSYEQYF. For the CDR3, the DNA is TGCACCAGCAGCCTTGGCGGGAGCTCCTACGAGCAGTACTTC.

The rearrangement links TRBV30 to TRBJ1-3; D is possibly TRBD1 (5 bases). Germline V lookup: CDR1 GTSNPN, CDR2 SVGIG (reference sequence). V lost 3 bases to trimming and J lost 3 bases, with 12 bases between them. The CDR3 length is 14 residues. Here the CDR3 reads CAWRVGARGNTIYF. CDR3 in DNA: TGTGCCTGGAGGGTAGGGGCGCGTGGAAACACCATATATTTT.

CDR3 protein: CASSDPGQGSYEQYF. CDR3 DNA sequence: TGTGCCAGCAGTGATCCGGGACAGGGGAGCTACGAGCAGTACTTC. V usage is TRBV6-1 and J usage is TRBJ2-7, with 10 bases matching TRBD1. Unmatched junction bases numbered 5, after V lost 3 bases and J lost 3 bases. Germline CDR1 MNHNS, CDR2 SASEGT. The CDR3 runs 15 residues.

DNA for the CDR3: TGTGCCAGTAGTCTACAGGGGGCAGGGAATCAGCCCCAGCATTTT. This gives the protein CASSLQGAGNQPQHF. The chain has TRBV19 and TRBJ1-5; TRBD1 agrees at 9 bases. Germline trimming cut 5 bases from V and 4 bases from J; bases unmatched to any gene: 6. The CDR3 extends over 15 amino acids. CDR1 is LNHDA and CDR2 is SQIVND in the germline V gene (reference sequence).

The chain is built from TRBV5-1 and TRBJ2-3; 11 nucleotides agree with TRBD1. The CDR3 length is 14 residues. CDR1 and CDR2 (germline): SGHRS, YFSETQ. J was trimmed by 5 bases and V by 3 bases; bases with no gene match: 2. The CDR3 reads CASSSGTGGDTQYF. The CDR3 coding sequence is TGCGCCAGCAGCTCAGGGACAGGGGGAGATACGCAGTATTTT.